This is a list of T cell receptor beta chains from one sample in a study of T cell responses to AZD1222 COVID-19 vaccine. TCRdb's copy holds only in-frame clones and misses some; the assay was immunoSEQ multiplex PCR. The data show about 120,000 clones, with just over 90% seen just once and about 7% held by the top ten. The sequenced sample was peripheral blood, obtained on day 0 of AZD1222 vaccination. These receptors came from an adult in good health. Each CDR3 is given with its conserved first and last residue. The order of the fields is D gene, V gene, J gene, CDR3 protein. The D gene is left open where the match is weak.

NA	TRBV12-3/TRBV12-4	TRBJ1-4	CASSFPGGKLFF
TRBD2	TRBV10-2	TRBJ2-2	CASVSSGGPPYTGELFF
NA	TRBV6-5	TRBJ1-2	CASRPPDSFSYTF
TRBD1	TRBV7-2	TRBJ2-7	CASSFFGQGVHEQYF
TRBD2	TRBV2	TRBJ2-1	CATWTSGGLDNEQFF
NA	TRBV6-2/TRBV6-3	TRBJ1-5	CASRPTPPDRIIWRYQPQHF
NA	TRBV2	TRBJ2-7	CASSAGPDGYEQYF
TRBD1	TRBV7-2	TRBJ1-5	CASSFLDRGYQPQHF
TRBD2	TRBV5-6	TRBJ2-7	CASSLWGGTYEQYF
NA	TRBV5-4	TRBJ2-3	CASSLQRATDTQYF
NA	TRBV20-1	TRBJ2-7	CTSDPLGEQYF
NA	TRBV2	TRBJ1-6	CASSEGYNSPLHF
NA	TRBV27	TRBJ2-3	CASSWGGTDTQYF
TRBD1	TRBV4-1	TRBJ1-4	CASSQGDREVEKLFF
NA	TRBV12-3/TRBV12-4	TRBJ1-1	CASRVTTEAFF
NA	TRBV4-3	TRBJ2-2	CASSQDFTNTGELFF
TRBD1	TRBV6-5	TRBJ1-1	CASRGGQMNTEAFF
TRBD1	TRBV27	TRBJ1-3	CASSPWGDRGVYSGNTIYF
NA	TRBV6-1	TRBJ2-1	CASSDLVGRNEQFF
TRBD2	TRBV9	TRBJ2-3	CASSVSSGQAQYF
NA	TRBV5-1	TRBJ1-1	CASSGVDTEAFF
TRBD1	TRBV27	TRBJ2-1	CASSLGTVANEQFF
NA	TRBV28	TRBJ1-3	CASSFGESGNTIYF
TRBD1	TRBV9	TRBJ2-1	CASSVVGPGGLEQFF
TRBD1	TRBV7-2	TRBJ1-4	CASSRGGGNEKLFF
NA	TRBV9	TRBJ2-3	CASSARQIDTDTQYF
NA	TRBV10-1	TRBJ1-3	CASSELNTIYF
NA	TRBV7-3	TRBJ2-2	CASSLIPTGNTGELFF
TRBD1	TRBV7-9	TRBJ2-2	CASSLTGGLTGELFF
NA	TRBV5-1	TRBJ2-3	CASSLFRDSSGDTQYF
TRBD1	TRBV5-1	TRBJ2-4	CASSPGQGLAKNIQYF